This T cell receptor (beta chain) appears in the sequencing data of a study of CD8 T cells in ankylosing spondylitis. At least ten counts were recorded for this clonotype. The antigen is undetermined. This CDR3 has 11 residues. The V end lost 6 bases, the J end lost 8 bases, and 8 bases lay between the germline ends. Germline V lookup: CDR1 LGHNA, CDR2 YNFKEQ. Study-wide findings and caveats: A CD8+ phenotype characterized the disease-linked clones, which were relatively rare in peripheral blood. Matched ankylosing spondylitis synovial fluid reportedly contained a significantly enriched population of disease-linked clones. Apparently characteristic of ankylosing spondylitis blood was a TCR beta motif (roughly eight highly homologous variants).

Library preparation for TCR beta used quantitative 5'-RACE with molecular barcodes. TCRdb itself ran the 5' RACE reads through MiXCR, one entry per CDR3 protein. Of a few hundred thousand distinct CDR3 sequences in the sample, roughly a tenth were seen once. The rearrangement uses TRBV4-2 and TRBJ2-1; tentative D call: TRBD2 (6 bases). The sequenced material came from blood, either unsorted or a sorted T cell fraction (not recorded which). This clonotype was obtained from a male donor with ankylosing spondylitis or in good health (not recorded which). Written as DNA, the CDR3 is TGTGCCAGCAGGGAGGGAGATGAGCAGTTCTTC. Amino acids: CASREGDEQFF.